Listed below are T cell receptor beta chains from one sample, sequenced in a study of radiation and T cells in renal cell carcinoma. The assay was immunoSEQ multiplex PCR, and TCRdb's table has in-frame clones only and misses some. In the table there are 120,000 or so clones, more than 75% of which are singletons. The sequences come from blood, collected from a patient whose treatment included radiotherapy and nephrectomy. Every receptor here comes from a woman in her 70s with renal cell carcinoma. The CDR3 runs from the conserved cysteine through the conserved F or W. Each record gives: J gene, D gene, V gene, CDR3 DNA, CDR3 protein. The D gene is left open where the match is weak.

>TRBJ2-2|TRBD1|TRBV7-2
TGTGCCAGCAGCCGGACAGGGGTGGGGACCGGGGAGCTGTTTTTT
CASSRTGVGTGELFF
>TRBJ1-1|NA|TRBV4-2
TGTGCCAGCAGCCAAGATAGGAACAACATGAACACTGAAGCTTTCTTT
CASSQDRNNMNTEAFF
>TRBJ2-7|TRBD1|TRBV5-5
TGTGCCAGCAGCTTCGGGATGGGACAGGGGGCTTACGAGCAGTACTTC
CASSFGMGQGAYEQYF
>TRBJ2-5|NA|TRBV5-6
TGTGCCAGCAGCTTGGGGGGACAAGAGACCCAGTACTTC
CASSLGGQETQYF
>TRBJ1-4|NA|TRBV6-1
TGTGCCAGCAGTAACGGACGGGAGCATGAAAAACTGTTTTTT
CASSNGREHEKLFF
>TRBJ2-2|TRBD1|TRBV9
TGTGCCAGCAGCGTGGACAGGGCAAACACCGGGGAGCTGTTTTTT
CASSVDRANTGELFF
>TRBJ2-5|NA|TRBV7-2
TGTGCCAGCAGCTTAGGAGCGGCTCGGGTGACCCAGTACTTC
CASSLGAARVTQYF
>TRBJ1-1|NA|TRBV7-8
TGTGCCAGCAGCAACCCGACAGGGAACACTGAAGCTTTCTTT
CASSNPTGNTEAFF
>TRBJ1-1|NA|TRBV7-8
TGTGCCAGCAGCTCGCAGGGTGGTATGAACACTGAAGCTTTCTTT
CASSSQGGMNTEAFF
>TRBJ2-5|TRBD2|TRBV10-2
TGCGCCAGCAGTGCTCGGACTAGCGGACAAGAGACCCAGTACTTC
CASSARTSGQETQYF
>TRBJ2-3|NA|TRBV5-4
TGTGCCAGCAGCTTGGGGCAGGCTACGCAGTATTTT
CASSLGQATQYF
>TRBJ2-2|NA|TRBV6-1
TGTGCCAGCAGTGAAATAGGAGGGGTCGCCGGGGAGCTGTTTTTT
CASSEIGGVAGELFF
>TRBJ1-1|NA|TRBV9
TGTGCCAGCAGCGTTAACCCAGTGAACACTGAAGCTTTCTTT
CASSVNPVNTEAFF
>TRBJ2-2|NA|TRBV9
TGTGCCAGCAGCTCCCGGATTGCCTCGAACACCGGGGAGCTGTTTTTT
CASSSRIASNTGELFF
>TRBJ2-7|NA|TRBV5-5
TGTGCCAGCAGCTTGGACCTTGTCGACGAGCAGTACTTC
CASSLDLVDEQYF
>TRBJ2-2|NA|TRBV7-7
TGTGCTAGCAGCTCTCGTACAGGGAACACCGGGGAGCTGTTTTTT
CASSSRTGNTGELFF